The TCR beta chain under discussion was sequenced for a study of T-cell memory formation after mild COVID-19. Study-level results: The finding that pre-infection memory included some responding clones suggested that cross-reactive memory joined. Specificity for SARS-CoV-2 was not confirmed among the second-wave clones peaking on day 37.

TCRdb reprocessed the 5' RACE reads with MiXCR, giving one entry per CDR3 protein. Among roughly 190,000 distinct CDR3 sequences listed, about 17% were seen once. The CDR3 extends over 17 amino acids. Trimming stripped 4 bases from V and 9 bases from J, with 25 bases between. Points on this clonotype: Its antigen remains unknown.

Material for sequencing was PBMCs or a T cell subset sorted from them (not recorded which). The chain employs TRBV23-1 and TRBJ2-1; TRBD2 is a possible D gene (6 bases). Being an ORF, TRBV23-1 has a function that is uncertain. This TCR was sampled from an adult woman who had mild COVID-19 (a few samples of this study predate the infection). Cell type and time point are not known. CDR3 protein: CASSLRAFFAGISEQFF. In DNA, the CDR3 is TGCGCCAGCAGTCTGAGAGCCTTCTTCGCGGGAATAAGTGAGCAGTTCTTC.